The present entry profiles one T cell receptor beta chain with its context. Followed over time, Seattle patients had been enrolled while infection was active. Germline V CDR1 and CDR2: MNHEY, SVGAGI. V dropped 4 bases and J dropped 4; count of bases not matched to a gene: 6. This CDR3 has 15 amino acids. The data were obtained in a study of blood T cell repertoires in COVID-19. Across the study: Whether acute or convalescent, the COVID-19 samples came from the United States, Italy and Spain. From T cells, B-cell-depleted T cells, or PBMCs came the material, which was cDNA or gDNA.

Authors' data handling: The authors estimated nucleated cell counts from reference gene primer amplification. Profiled with immunoSEQ multiplex PCR; TCRdb holds only in-frame clones, not every one. The D gene and trimming were derived from the DNA, and the V and J assignments and clone size from that table. This table has fewer than 200,000 clones, roughly 80% appearing once. The rearrangement uses TRBV6-5 and TRBJ2-7; 11 nucleotides line up with TRBD1. The sequencing input was peripheral blood. This sequence originates from an older woman with COVID-19, enrolled during active disease. The CDR3 spells CASSSQGQGEYEQYF. The CDR3 nucleotides are TGTGCCAGCAGTTCTCAGGGACAGGGGGAATACGAGCAGTACTTC.